This T cell receptor (beta chain) came from a study of blood T cell repertoires in COVID-19. CDR1 SGHVS and CDR2 FQNEAQ come from the germline V gene. CDR3 length: 17 amino acids. V was trimmed by 1 base and J by 5 bases, leaving 17 bases between them. Generated by immunoSEQ multiplex PCR, the TCRdb table keeps only in-frame clones and is missing some. There are 250,000 to 350,000 clones in the sample; approximately 91% occur only once, and 12% lies in the top ten. The chain links TRBV7-8 to TRBJ1-4, with unresolved D. This clonotype was obtained from a woman between 55 and 75 years old with acute or convalescent COVID-19. Source material: peripheral blood. Here the CDR3 DNA reads TGTGCCAGCAGCTTAGTTAGAATTAAGACTACGAATGAAAAACTGTTTTTT. Translated: CASSLVRIKTTNEKLFF.